The 23 T cell receptor beta chains listed next were all sequenced from one sample in a study of CD8 T cells in ankylosing spondylitis. Study-wide findings and caveats: One TCR beta motif, made up of eight highly homologous variants, appeared characteristic of ankylosing spondylitis blood.

For these TCRs, the target antigens are not known. A single record per CDR3 protein comes from TCRdb applying MiXCR to the 5' RACE reads. The data contain around 770,000 distinct CDR3 sequences, 15% to 20% of them singletons. Input material: blood, either unsorted or a sorted T cell fraction (not recorded which). These receptors originate from a male donor with ankylosing spondylitis.

The rearrangement links TRBV7-9 to TRBJ2-7; D might be TRBD1 or TRBD2, each matching 5 bases. The CDR3 extends over 13 amino acids. Germline V gene sequence: CDR1 SEHNR, CDR2 FQNEAQ (reference sequence). Trimming shortened V by 4 bases and J by 3 bases, and 10 bases separated the two germline ends. DNA of the CDR3: TGTGCCAGCAGCTCCCATGGGGGCTACGAGCAGTACTTC. Translated, it gives CASSSHGGYEQYF.

This clonotype was counted between two and nine times. The chain employs TRBV15 and TRBJ1-6, with D perhaps TRBD1 (6 bases). The germline V gene encodes CDR1 LNHNV and CDR2 YYDKDF (reference sequence). Between the trimmed V and J ends, which lost 1 base and 4 bases, there was a span of 8 bases. This CDR3 comprises 15 residues. The DNA for the CDR3 is TGTGCCACCAGCAGAGCGGACAGTTATAATTCACCCCTCCACTTT. This codes for CATSRADSYNSPLHF.

The rearrangement joins TRBV4-1 to TRBJ2-3; D may be TRBD2 (5 bases). CDR1 and CDR2 (germline): MGHRA, YSYEKL. Trimming removed 4 bases at V and 5 bases at J, with 10 bases between. CDR3 length: 13 residues. The CDR3: CASSRPAEDTQYF. For the CDR3, the DNA is TGCGCCAGCAGCCGTCCAGCGGAAGATACGCAGTATTTT.

This clonotype has only a few counts. The V and J genes are TRBV7-9 and TRBJ2-5; D ambiguous. Germline V gives CDR1 SEHNR, CDR2 FQNEAQ (reference sequence). The CDR3 totals 13 residues. V gave up 6 bases and J gave up 4 bases, with 12 bases separating them. For the CDR3, the DNA is TGTGCCAGCAGACATTCCCTTGCAGAGACCCAGTACTTC. This sequence encodes CASRHSLAETQYF.

The chain links TRBV4-1 to TRBJ2-7; D remains unclear. The V gene lost 4 bases and the J gene lost 6 bases, with 13 bases spanning the gap. The germline gives CDR1 MGHRA, CDR2 YSYEKL. The CDR3 is 13 amino acids. The CDR3 DNA sequence: TGCGCCAGCAGCCTTATCCGAATCGCCGAGCAGTACTTC. This translates into CASSLIRIAEQYF.

The CDR3 here is CASSHLGAKNIQYF. For the CDR3, the DNA is TGTGCCAGCAGCCACCTTGGAGCCAAAAACATTCAGTACTTC. V gene TRBV3-1 combines with J gene TRBJ2-4; D gene uncertain. The CDR3 runs 14 residues. Trimming removed 3 bases from V and 0 bases from J, with 6 bases in between. Germline loops: CDR1 LGHDT, CDR2 YNNKEL (reference sequence).

V usage is TRBV30 and J usage is TRBJ2-1; the D is unclear. V lost 5 bases to trimming and J lost 3 bases, with 14 bases between them. CDR3 length: 14 residues. The germline gives CDR1 GTSNPN, CDR2 SVGIG (reference sequence). The CDR3 loop reads CAWQSTGGYNEQFF. The CDR3 nucleotides read TGTGCCTGGCAAAGCACCGGCGGCTACAATGAGCAGTTCTTC.

This clonotype was seen more than once but under ten times. The rearrangement links TRBV12-3 or TRBV12-4 to TRBJ2-1; D unresolved. V was shortened by 2 bases and J by 5 bases, with 4 bases between the two germline ends. The CDR3 loop spans 12 amino acids. The DNA of the CDR3 is TGTGCCAGCAGTTTACAGAACAATGAGCAGTTCTTC. Its translation: CASSLQNNEQFF.

This clonotype was counted once. The CDR3 spells CASSAGNSQETQYF. For the CDR3, the DNA is TGTGCCAGCTCAGCCGGAAACAGCCAAGAGACCCAGTACTTC. This chain joins TRBV18 and TRBJ2-5; D remains ambiguous. Germline V lookup: CDR1 KGHSH, CDR2 LQKENI. The CDR3 contains 14 residues. V gave up 5 bases and J gave up 1 base, with 11 bases separating them.

This clonotype was observed a handful of times. The CDR3, as DNA: TGCAGTGCTAAGGACAGGGGGCAAGGGGTGGCCTACGAGCAGTACTTC. Protein sequence: CSAKDRGQGVAYEQYF. The chain is built from TRBV20-1 and TRBJ2-7, with TRBD1 matching 11 bases. V lost 4 bases to trimming and J lost 2 bases; unmatched junction nucleotides: 10. Germline V gene sequence: CDR1 DFQATT, CDR2 SNEGSKA (reference sequence). The CDR3 is 16 amino acids.

In this sample, this clonotype turned up a few times. This chain joins TRBV27 and TRBJ1-2; D not certain. The CDR3 has 14 residues. The V gene lost 5 bases and the J gene lost 4 bases, with 14 bases spanning the gap. The germline V gene has CDR1 MNHEY and CDR2 SMNVEV (reference sequence). The CDR3 here is CASSPMSRGYGYTF. The CDR3 DNA reads TGTGCCAGCAGTCCAATGTCTCGGGGCTATGGCTACACCTTC.

This chain links TRBV11-2 with TRBJ2-1; weak D call: TRBD2 (6 bases). V gave up 1 base and J gave up 0 bases, with 10 bases separating them. Per the germline V gene, CDR1 is SGHAT and CDR2 is FQNNGV. The CDR3 has 16 residues. DNA for the CDR3: TGTGCCAGCAGCTTAGTTGGAGGGCCCTCCTACAATGAGCAGTTCTTC. It yields the protein CASSLVGGPSYNEQFF.

This clonotype was counted between two and nine times. The chain recombines TRBV12-3 or TRBV12-4 with TRBJ1-5; D is possibly TRBD1 (6 bases). CDR3 length equals 14 residues. V lost 7 bases and J 2 bases, leaving 12 bases between the germline ends. The CDR3 region has the DNA TGTGCCAGCACCACAGGGAGGGGCAATCAGCCCCAGCATTTT. This gives the protein CASTTGRGNQPQHF.

With regard to this clonotype: A junction end diverges from the germline sequence, so it may reflect a read error. This rearrangement joins TRBV7-7 to TRBJ2-7; a possible D gene is TRBD2 (6 bases). Germline values: CDR1 SSHAT, CDR2 FNYEAQ (reference sequence). The CDR3 covers 16 residues. This CDR3 is CASSTIRRGSSYEQYF. The CDR3 DNA is TGTGCTAGCAGCACGATAAGACGGGGGAGCTCCTACGAGCAGTACTTC.

The CDR3 is CASSWDSGGYEQYF. The CDR3 nucleotides are TGTGCCAGCAGCTGGGACTCGGGGGGCTACGAGCAGTACTTC. The chain employs TRBV11-2 and TRBJ2-7; 7 bases agree with TRBD2. This CDR3 has 14 residues. From germline, CDR1 is SGHAT and CDR2 FQNNGV. V was pared by 4 bases and J by 3 bases, with 6 bases of the junction left unmatched.

The chain recombines TRBV28 with TRBJ2-6; 8 nucleotides line up with TRBD2. The CDR3 runs to 16 residues. V trimming: 7 bases; J trimming: 1 base; junction bases outside the gene matches: 6. The V gene's germline CDR1 is MDHEN and CDR2 SYDVKM. The CDR3 DNA reads TGTGCCAGCATGCAGCGGGAGCTGTCTGGGGCCAACGTCCTGACTTTC. Its translation: CASMQRELSGANVLTF.

The chain recombines TRBV6-2 or TRBV6-3 with TRBJ1-3; unclear D gene. This CDR3 has 12 amino acids. V lost 5 bases and J 9 bases, leaving 11 bases between the germline ends. The germline gives CDR1 MNHEY, CDR2 SVGEGT. The CDR3 DNA is TGTGCCAGCAGTCCCTTCAAGAGCACCATATATTTT. Translated: CASSPFKSTIYF.

The sample holds many counts of this clonotype. The chain couples TRBV20-1 to TRBJ1-1; 8 bases are shared with TRBD1. The CDR3 is 13 amino acids. The V gene end was trimmed by 5 bases and the J gene end by 0 bases; junction bases not matched to a gene: 2. Germline CDR1 reads DFQATT; CDR2 reads SNEGSKA (reference sequence). CDR3 nucleotide sequence: TGCAGTGCTCGGGACAGGATGAACACTGAAGCTTTCTTT. The encoded protein is CSARDRMNTEAFF.

The chain links TRBV7-2 to TRBJ2-7, with a tentative D call TRBD2 (5 bases). V shed 1 base and J shed 3 bases, with 13 bases lying between them. CDR1 SGHTA and CDR2 FQGNSA come from the germline V gene. The CDR3 sequence is 15 residues long. The chain's CDR3 is CASSLDSSGDYEQYF. The CDR3, as DNA: TGTGCCAGCAGCTTAGACTCATCCGGGGACTACGAGCAGTACTTC.

This clonotype was detected only a few times. The chain recombines TRBV19 with TRBJ2-1; 7 bases line up with TRBD2. The CDR3 totals 15 residues. The V segment lost 0 bases and the J segment 8 bases; nucleotides outside the gene matches: 7. CDR1 and CDR2 from the germline V gene are LNHDA and SQIVND (reference sequence). The CDR3 region is CASSIDLAGVDEQFF. The DNA of the CDR3 is TGTGCCAGTAGTATAGATCTTGCGGGAGTGGATGAGCAGTTCTTC.

The rearrangement links TRBV27 to TRBJ2-7; tentative D call: TRBD2 (6 bases). The CDR3 spans 13 residues. Germline loops: CDR1 MNHEY, CDR2 SMNVEV (reference sequence). The germline V and J ends were trimmed by 5 bases and 3 bases, with 11 bases remaining between them. CDR3 in DNA: TGTGCCAGCAGTGGGGGGAGTGTCTACGAGCAGTACTTC. Translated: CASSGGSVYEQYF.

The V call is TRBV9, the J call TRBJ2-3; D perhaps matches TRBD1 (5 bases). Deletions cut 0 bases from V and 6 bases from J, with 14 bases between. CDR1 and CDR2 (germline): SGDLS, YYNGEE. CDR3 length equals 15 residues. The CDR3, as DNA: TGTGCCAGCAGCGTAGAGGGGCCCAGAGATGATACGCAGTATTTT. Its protein is CASSVEGPRDDTQYF.

This clonotype has just a few counts. The chain joins TRBV7-6 to TRBJ1-1; 9 bases line up with TRBD1. The V gene's germline CDR1 is SGHVS and CDR2 FNYEAQ. V trimming: 2 bases; J trimming: 4 bases; junction bases outside the gene matches: 5. CDR3 length equals 15 residues. The CDR3 sequence is CASSLTRQGGTEAFF. CDR3 bases: TGTGCCAGCAGCTTAACTAGACAGGGGGGCACTGAAGCTTTCTTT.